This TCR beta chain was profiled in a study of post-analysis software for immune sequencing data. General study findings and limits: TRBV5-6, TRBV5-1 and TRBV20-1 were among roughly 5 TRBV segments more frequent in patients than controls.

About this clonotype: Its antigen is still unknown.

Unique-molecular-identifier-tagged TCR beta cDNA libraries were used. In TCRdb, the PCR reads were re-called with MiXCR into one record per CDR3 protein. The sample has under 650,000 distinct CDR3 sequences, roughly two fifths seen once; the top ten hold approximately 1.7%. There are 16 residues in the CDR3. CDR1 is SEHNR, CDR2 FQNEAQ, per germline (reference sequence). V trimming: 5 bases; J trimming: 1 base; junction bases outside the gene matches: 5. Sequences were obtained from blood. This clonotype originated in a girl aged 5-17 years with multiple sclerosis. The V and J genes are TRBV7-9 and TRBJ2-7; 13 bases align to TRBD2. This CDR3 is CASSRGLAGNSYEQYF. DNA of the CDR3: TGTGCCAGCAGCCGGGGACTAGCGGGGAATTCCTACGAGCAGTACTTC.